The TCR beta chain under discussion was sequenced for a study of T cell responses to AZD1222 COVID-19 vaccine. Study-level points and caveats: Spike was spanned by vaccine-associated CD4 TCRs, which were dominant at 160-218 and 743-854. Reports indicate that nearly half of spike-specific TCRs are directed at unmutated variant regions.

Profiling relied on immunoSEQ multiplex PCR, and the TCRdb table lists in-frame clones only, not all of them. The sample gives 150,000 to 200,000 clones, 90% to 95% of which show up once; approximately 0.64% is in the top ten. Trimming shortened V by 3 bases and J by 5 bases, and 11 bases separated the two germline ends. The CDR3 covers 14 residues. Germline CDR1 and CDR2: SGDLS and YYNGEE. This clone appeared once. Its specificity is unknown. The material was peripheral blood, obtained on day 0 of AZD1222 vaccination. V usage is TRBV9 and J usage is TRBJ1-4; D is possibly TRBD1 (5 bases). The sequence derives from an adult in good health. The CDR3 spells CASSETALNEKLFF. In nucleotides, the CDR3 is TGTGCCAGCAGCGAGACAGCTCTAAATGAAAAACTGTTTTTT.